This T cell receptor (beta chain) was retrieved from a study of regulatory T cells in long-lasting Graves disease (dated by TCRdb to the early 2020s). Broadly, across the study: Antithyroid drugs had been taken for less than 3 months by newly diagnosed Graves' disease patients. This study used TCR sequencing and RNA sequencing of peripheral blood to compare persistent Graves' disease patients against newly diagnosed Graves' disease patients. The study took place in China and was registered as a clinical trial. A total of roughly 33 samples underwent TCR sequencing: around 13 from persistent and around 20 from newly diagnosed Graves' disease patients.

Receptor amplification or capture employed multiplex PCR. For sequencing, an Illumina HiSeq 4000 was employed. TCR beta libraries were built with iRepertoire HTBI primers and Arm-PCR amplification of CDR3 regions. PCR products were gel purified before sequencing. Concerning the study's data processing: Gene usage analysis of CDR3 amino acid clonotypes used the 62 TRBV and some 15 TRBJ segments found across samples. Filtered high-quality paired reads were merged into contigs using COPE and FqMerger. BLAST was used to align contigs to the IMGT TRBV, TRBD and TRBJ reference genes, and CDR3 was defined following IMGT. Highly expanded clones were defined as clonotypes with a frequency above 0.1%. Repertoire diversity was measured by Shannon entropy, and V-J evenness by the Gini coefficient. Clonotypes shared by more than one individual were considered public. TCRdb's own reprocessing of the public reads used fastp at Q25 and MiXCR and kept productive beta chains. CDR3 protein sequences are deduplicated, and each keeps its most common genes and DNA. TCRdb, not the authors, supplied the V and J calls. This sample lists over 450,000 distinct CDR3 sequences; more than 10% were detected once. Of the sample, about 8.9% is held by the ten largest clones.

The sample's time point label is to be understood as: newly diagnosed GD, antithyroid drugs for less than 3 months. For both TCR sequencing and RNA sequencing, RNA was extracted from PBMCs using TRIzol. The diagnosis of Graves' disease was made according to American Thyroid Association guidelines. Patients were recruited from an endocrinology department in Xi'an, China. Each patient gave about 9.1 milliliters of peripheral blood, collected in an EDTA anticoagulant tube. PBMCs were isolated by Ficoll Paque Plus density gradient separation without further T cell sorting. RNA quality was checked with an Agilent 2100 Bioanalyzer and agarose gel, and concentration with a NanoDrop 2000. What the research found in general, with its limitations: Peripheral blood alone was examined, since thyroid tissue, which constituted the primary lesion, could not be accessed. The authors acknowledged the small sample size as a limitation that may reduce accuracy. More public clonotypes were shared among persistent patients (roughly 3,000) than among newly diagnosed patients (more than 950). Sequencing and analysis were limited to the TCR beta chain. Compared with newly diagnosed patients, patients with persistent Graves' disease had lower TCR Shannon entropy and fewer highly expanded clones, which suggests clonal expansion.

This clonotype was observed at least ten times. Its antigen remains undetermined. Nothing much larger sits one base from this clone, and base qualities are not available. This sample also belongs to another study, concerning T cells in Graves' hyperthyroidism and ophthalmopathy. Looking at the second paper: Stable Graves' hyperthyroidism was defined as no progression to ophthalmopathy during 18 months of follow-up. The hyperthyroidism patients were between 18 and 65 years old and newly diagnosed, with a disease duration of less than 2 months. Exclusion was applied to patients with uncontrolled infections, other autoimmune diseases, pregnancy or lactation. Diagnoses were based on clinical symptoms, serum thyroxine and TRAb, thyroid ultrasound and orbital computed tomography. The first round of RT-PCR for the TCR CDR3 was performed with the HTBI primer set and the Qiagen OneStep RT-PCR kit. Most expanded thyroid clonotypes (frequency above 0.001) were also detected in blood, suggesting blood repertoires may reflect thyroid immune responses. A 13 V-J signature model separated ophthalmopathy from stable hyperthyroidism, with about 90% sensitivity and roughly 82% specificity in cross-validation and 80%/75% in testing. In validation, progression to ophthalmopathy was predicted by the model with approximately 67% sensitivity and roughly 72% specificity, a median of approximately 7.1 months before onset. TCR V-J signatures able to tell the groups apart were searched for in a discovery cohort of 100 or so patients, of whom roughly 42 had Graves' ophthalmopathy and roughly 59 had stable Graves' hyperthyroidism. Prospective prediction of ophthalmopathy was tested in an independent validation cohort consisting of 18 hyperthyroidism patients and around 16 patients who later progressed to ophthalmopathy. For training and testing, the 100 or so patients in the discovery cohort were randomly divided in a 7:3 ratio. In about 6 Graves' hyperthyroidism patients, the study also compared T-cell repertoires from thyroid tissue with T-cell repertoires from blood. After sampling, hyperthyroidism patients received methimazole starting at 30 mg daily, and ophthalmopathy patients received high-dose intravenous methylprednisolone. Libraries were constructed in a second round of multiplex PCR, after which size selection and purification were carried out. Libraries were sequenced paired-end with 100 bp reads on an Illumina HiSeq2000. SOAPnuke was used to process the raw data, with reads discarded if the reads contained adapters or uncalled bases, had a mean Phred below 15, or lacked an exact constant-primer or identifier match. High-quality paired reads were merged using COPE v1.2.5, and each unique nucleotide sequence was defined as a clonotype. MiTCR v1.1 was used to align the clonotypes against IMGT TRBV, TRBD and TRBJ reference segments. The analysis was restricted to V-J combinations with a frequency above 0.0001, which together covered 98% to 99.2% of the repertoires. A TCS score was defined as the ratio between F50 (clonal expansion) and ExV (chaos), using BLOSUM62-based TCRdist between CDR3 peptides within each V-J. Welch's t-statistics and random forest reduced 500 to 650 V-J features to 13, which were used in a naive Bayes classifier (R e1071). No statistical method was used to fix the sample size in advance, and group allocation was not hidden from the investigators. TCR Vbeta CDR3 sequencing of 135 peripheral blood samples (43 ophthalmopathy, about 80 hyperthyroidism and approximately 17 progressor patients) is reported in the paper.

Sequencing was performed on peripheral blood mononuclear cells (PBMCs), taken at new diagnosis, from a patient treated with antithyroid drugs. This sequence was found in a young woman with Graves disease. Donor details come from another sample of the same person, matched by shared clones.

The CDR3: CSVVDTEAFF. The nucleotide sequence is given as TGCAGCGTTGTGGACACTGAAGCTTTCTTT. The chain is made from TRBV29-1 and TRBJ1-1; the D gene is not confidently resolved. The CDR3 has 10 amino acids, counting the end cysteine and phenylalanine. The entry retains the CDR3 DNA only, 30 bases that are in frame from base 1. The germline V gene gives CDR1 as SQVTM and CDR2 as ANQGSEA. V was cut back by 4 bases and J by 3 bases, leaving a gap of 3 bases between them.